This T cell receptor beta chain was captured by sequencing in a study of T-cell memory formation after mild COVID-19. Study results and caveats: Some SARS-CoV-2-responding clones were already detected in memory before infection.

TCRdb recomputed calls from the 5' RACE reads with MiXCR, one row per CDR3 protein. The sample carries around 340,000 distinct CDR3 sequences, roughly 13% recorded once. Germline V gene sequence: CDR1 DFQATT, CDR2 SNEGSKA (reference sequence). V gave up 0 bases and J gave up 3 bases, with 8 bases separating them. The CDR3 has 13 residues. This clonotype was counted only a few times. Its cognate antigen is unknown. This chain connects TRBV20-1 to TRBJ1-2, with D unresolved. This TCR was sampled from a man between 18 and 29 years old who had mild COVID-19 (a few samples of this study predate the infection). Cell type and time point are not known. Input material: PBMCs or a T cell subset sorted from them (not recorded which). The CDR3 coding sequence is TGCAGTGCTAGAGATCGGGCCTACTATGGCTACACCTTC. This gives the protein CSARDRAYYGYTF.